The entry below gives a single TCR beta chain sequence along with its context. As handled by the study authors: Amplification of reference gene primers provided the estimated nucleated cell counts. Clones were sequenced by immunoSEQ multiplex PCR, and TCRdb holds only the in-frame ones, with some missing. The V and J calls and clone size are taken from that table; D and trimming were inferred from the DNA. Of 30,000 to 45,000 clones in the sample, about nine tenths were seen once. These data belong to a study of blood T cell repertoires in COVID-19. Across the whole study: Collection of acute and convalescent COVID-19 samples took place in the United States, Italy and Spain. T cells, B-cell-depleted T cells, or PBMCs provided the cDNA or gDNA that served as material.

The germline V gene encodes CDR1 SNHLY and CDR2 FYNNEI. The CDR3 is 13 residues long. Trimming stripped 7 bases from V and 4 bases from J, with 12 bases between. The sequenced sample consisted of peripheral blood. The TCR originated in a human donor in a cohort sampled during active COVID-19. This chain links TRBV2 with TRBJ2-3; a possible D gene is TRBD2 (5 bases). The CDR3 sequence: CASKGAVPDTQYF. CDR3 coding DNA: TGTGCCAGCAAGGGAGCCGTCCCAGATACGCAGTATTTT.